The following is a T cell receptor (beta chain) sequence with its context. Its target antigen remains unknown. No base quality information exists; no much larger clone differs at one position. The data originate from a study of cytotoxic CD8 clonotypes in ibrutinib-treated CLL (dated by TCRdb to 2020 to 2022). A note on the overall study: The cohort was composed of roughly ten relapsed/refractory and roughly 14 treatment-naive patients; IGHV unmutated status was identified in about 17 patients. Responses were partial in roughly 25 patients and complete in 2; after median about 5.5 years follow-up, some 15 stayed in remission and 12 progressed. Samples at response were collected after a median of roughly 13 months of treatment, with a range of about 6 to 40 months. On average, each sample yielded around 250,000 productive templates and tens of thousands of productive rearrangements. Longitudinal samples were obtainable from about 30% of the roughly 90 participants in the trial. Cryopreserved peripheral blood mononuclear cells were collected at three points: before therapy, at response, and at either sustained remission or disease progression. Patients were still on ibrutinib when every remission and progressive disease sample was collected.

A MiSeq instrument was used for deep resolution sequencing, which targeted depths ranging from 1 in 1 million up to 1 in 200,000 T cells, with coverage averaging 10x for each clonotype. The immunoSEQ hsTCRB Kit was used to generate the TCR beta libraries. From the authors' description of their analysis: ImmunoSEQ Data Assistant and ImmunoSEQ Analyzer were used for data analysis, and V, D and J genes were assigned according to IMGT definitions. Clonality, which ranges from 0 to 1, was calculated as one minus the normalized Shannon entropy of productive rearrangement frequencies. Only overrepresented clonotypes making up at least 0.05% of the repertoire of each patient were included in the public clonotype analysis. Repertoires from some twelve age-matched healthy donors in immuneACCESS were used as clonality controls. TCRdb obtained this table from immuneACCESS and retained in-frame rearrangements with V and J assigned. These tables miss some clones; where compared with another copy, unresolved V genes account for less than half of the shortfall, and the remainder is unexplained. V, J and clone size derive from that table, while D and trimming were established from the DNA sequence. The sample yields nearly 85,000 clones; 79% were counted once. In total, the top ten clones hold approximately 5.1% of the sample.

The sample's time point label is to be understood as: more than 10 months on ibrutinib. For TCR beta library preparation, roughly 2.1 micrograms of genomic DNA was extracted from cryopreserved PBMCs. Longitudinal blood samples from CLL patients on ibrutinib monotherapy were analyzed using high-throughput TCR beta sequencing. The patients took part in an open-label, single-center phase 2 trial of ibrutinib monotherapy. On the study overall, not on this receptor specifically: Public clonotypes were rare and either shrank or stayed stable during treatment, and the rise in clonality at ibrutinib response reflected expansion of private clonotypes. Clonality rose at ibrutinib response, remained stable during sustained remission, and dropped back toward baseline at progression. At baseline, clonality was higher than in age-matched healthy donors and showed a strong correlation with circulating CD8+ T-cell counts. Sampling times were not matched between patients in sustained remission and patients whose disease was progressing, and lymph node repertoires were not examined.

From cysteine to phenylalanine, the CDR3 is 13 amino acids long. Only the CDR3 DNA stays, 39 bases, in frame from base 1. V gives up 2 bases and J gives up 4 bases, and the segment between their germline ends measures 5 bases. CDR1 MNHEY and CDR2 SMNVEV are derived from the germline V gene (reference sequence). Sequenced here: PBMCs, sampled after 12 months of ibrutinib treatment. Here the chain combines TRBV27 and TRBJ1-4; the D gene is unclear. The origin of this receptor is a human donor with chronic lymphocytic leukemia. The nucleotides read TGTGCCAGCAGTTTACTTTATAATGAAAAACTGTTTTTT. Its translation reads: CASSLLYNEKLFF.